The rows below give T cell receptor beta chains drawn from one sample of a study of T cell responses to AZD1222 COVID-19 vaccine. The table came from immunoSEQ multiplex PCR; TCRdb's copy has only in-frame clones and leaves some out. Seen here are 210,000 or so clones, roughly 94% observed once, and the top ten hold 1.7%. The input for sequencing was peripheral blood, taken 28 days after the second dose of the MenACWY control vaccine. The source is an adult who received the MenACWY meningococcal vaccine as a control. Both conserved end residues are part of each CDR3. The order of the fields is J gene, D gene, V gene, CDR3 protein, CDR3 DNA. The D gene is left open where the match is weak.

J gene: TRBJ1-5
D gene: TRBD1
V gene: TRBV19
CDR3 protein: CASSTRTGTPQHF
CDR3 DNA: TGTGCCAGTAGTACTCGGACAGGAACTCCCCAGCATTTT

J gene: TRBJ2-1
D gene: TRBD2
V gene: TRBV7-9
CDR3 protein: CASSPPSGGATEQFF
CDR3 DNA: TGTGCCAGCAGCCCCCCTAGCGGGGGGGCCACTGAGCAGTTCTTC

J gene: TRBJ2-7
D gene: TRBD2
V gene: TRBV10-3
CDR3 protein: CAITRGSGAYEQYF
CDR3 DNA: TGTGCCATCACGCGGGGGAGTGGAGCCTACGAGCAGTACTTC

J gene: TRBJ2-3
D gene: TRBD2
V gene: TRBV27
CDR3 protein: CASSLVGEGGPDTQYF
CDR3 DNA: TGTGCCAGCAGTTTGGTCGGGGAGGGTGGTCCAGATACGCAGTATTTT

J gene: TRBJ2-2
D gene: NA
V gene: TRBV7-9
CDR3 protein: CASSPGPRELFF
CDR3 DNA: TGTGCCAGCAGCCCCGGGCCCAGGGAGCTGTTTTTT

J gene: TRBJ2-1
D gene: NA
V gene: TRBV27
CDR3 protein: CASSLSNGGDYNEQFF
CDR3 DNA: TGTGCCAGCAGTTTATCGAACGGAGGCGACTACAATGAGCAGTTCTTC

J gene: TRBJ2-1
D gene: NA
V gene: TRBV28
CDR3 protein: CASSLLTTDYNEQFF
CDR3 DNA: TGTGCCAGCAGCTTATTAACAACGGATTACAATGAGCAGTTCTTC

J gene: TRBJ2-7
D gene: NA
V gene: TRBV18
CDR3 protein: CASLEGNFSYEQYF
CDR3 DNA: TGTGCCAGCTTGGAGGGAAATTTTTCCTACGAGCAGTACTTC

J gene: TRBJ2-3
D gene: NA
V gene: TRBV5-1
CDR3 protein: CASSLAHSSTDTQYF
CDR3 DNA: TGCGCCAGCAGCTTGGCGCATTCTAGCACAGATACGCAGTATTTT

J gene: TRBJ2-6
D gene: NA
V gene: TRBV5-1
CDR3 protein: CASSLGQLSGANVLTF
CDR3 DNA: TGCGCCAGCAGCTTGGGGCAGCTCTCTGGGGCCAACGTCCTGACTTTC

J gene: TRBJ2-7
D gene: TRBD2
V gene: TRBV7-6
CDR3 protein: CASSLESGLAGVIAAKQYF
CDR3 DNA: TGTGCCAGCAGCTTAGAGTCAGGACTAGCGGGAGTTATCGCCGCCAAGCAGTACTTC

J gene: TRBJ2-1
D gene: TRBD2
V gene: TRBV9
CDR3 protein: CASSPRTSGAEQFF
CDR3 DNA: TGTGCCAGCAGCCCCCGGACTAGCGGGGCTGAGCAGTTCTTC